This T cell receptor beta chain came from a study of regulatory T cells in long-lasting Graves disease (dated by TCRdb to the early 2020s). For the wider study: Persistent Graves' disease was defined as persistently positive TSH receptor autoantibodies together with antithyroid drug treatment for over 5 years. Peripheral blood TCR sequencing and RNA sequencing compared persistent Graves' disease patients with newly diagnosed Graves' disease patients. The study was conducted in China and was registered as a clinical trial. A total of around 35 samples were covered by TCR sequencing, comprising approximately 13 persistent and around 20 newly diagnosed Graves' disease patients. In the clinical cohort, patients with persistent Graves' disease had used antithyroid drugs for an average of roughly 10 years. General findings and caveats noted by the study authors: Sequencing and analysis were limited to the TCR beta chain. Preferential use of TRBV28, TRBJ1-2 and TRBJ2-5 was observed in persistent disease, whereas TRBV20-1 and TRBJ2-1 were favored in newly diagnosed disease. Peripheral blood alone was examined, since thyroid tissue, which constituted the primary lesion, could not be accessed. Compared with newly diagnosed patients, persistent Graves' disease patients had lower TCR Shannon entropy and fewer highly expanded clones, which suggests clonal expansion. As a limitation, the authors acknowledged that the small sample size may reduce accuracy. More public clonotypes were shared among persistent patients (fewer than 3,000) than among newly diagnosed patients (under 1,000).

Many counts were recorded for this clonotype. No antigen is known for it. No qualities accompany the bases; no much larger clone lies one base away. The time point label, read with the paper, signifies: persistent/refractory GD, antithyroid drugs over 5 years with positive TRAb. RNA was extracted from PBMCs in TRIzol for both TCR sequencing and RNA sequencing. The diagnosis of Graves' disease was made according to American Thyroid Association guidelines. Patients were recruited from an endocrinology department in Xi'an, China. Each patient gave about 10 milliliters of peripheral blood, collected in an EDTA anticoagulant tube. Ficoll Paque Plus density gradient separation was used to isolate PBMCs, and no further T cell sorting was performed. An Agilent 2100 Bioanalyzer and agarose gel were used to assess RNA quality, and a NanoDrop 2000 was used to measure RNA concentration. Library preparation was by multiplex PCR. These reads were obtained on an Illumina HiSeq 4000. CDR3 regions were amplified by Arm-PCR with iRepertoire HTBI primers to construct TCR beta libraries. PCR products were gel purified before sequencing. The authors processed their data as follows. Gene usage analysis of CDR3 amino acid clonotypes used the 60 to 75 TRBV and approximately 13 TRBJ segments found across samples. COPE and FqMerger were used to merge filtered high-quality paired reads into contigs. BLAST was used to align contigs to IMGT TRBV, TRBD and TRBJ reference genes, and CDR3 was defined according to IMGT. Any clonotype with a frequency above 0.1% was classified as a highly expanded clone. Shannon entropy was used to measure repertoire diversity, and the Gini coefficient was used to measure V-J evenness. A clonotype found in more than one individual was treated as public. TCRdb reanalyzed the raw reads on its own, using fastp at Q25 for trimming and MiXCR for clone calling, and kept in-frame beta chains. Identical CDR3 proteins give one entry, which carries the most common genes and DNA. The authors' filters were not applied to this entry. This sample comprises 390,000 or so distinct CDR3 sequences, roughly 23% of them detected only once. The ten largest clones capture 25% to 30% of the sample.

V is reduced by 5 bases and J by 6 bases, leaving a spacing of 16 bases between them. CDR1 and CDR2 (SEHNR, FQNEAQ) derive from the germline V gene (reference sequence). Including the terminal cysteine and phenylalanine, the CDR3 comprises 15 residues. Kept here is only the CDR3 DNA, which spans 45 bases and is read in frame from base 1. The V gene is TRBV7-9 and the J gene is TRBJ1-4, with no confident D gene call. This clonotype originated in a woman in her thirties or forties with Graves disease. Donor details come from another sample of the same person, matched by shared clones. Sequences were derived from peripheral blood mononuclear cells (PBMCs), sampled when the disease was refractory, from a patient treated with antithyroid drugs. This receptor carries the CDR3 CASSTVGSSYEKLFF. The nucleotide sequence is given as TGTGCCAGCAGCACCGTTGGCAGCAGTTATGAAAAACTGTTTTTT.